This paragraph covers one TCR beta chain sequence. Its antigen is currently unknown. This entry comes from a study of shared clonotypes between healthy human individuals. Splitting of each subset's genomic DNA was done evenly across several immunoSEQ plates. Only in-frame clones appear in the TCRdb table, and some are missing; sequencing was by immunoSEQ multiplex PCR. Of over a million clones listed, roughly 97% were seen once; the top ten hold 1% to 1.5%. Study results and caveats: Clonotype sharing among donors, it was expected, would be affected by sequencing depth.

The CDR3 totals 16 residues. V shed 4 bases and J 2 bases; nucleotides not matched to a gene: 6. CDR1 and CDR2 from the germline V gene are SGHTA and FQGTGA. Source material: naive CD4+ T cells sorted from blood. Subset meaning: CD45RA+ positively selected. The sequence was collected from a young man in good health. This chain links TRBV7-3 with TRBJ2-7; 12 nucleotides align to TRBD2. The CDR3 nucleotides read TGTGCCAGCAGCTCAACGAGGACTAGCGGGACCTACGAGCAGTACTTC. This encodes CASSSTRTSGTYEQYF.